The 29 T cell receptor beta chains below come from one sample, sequenced in a study of a mutant IDH1 vaccine in newly diagnosed glioma. Time point denoted: week 5, during vaccination. Every vaccine dose comprised 300 ug of mutant IDH1 20-mer peptide plus topical imiquimod. Clones were sequenced by immunoSEQ multiplex PCR, and TCRdb holds only the in-frame ones, with some missing. Seen here are about 12,000 clones, around 90% observed once, and the top ten hold about 5.9%. Antigen specificity for these receptors is unknown. Sequenced material: PBMCs, taken from a glioma patient whose treatment included an IDH1 peptide vaccine. These receptors all come from a woman aged 40 to 49 with glioma. Some clones in this sample may be carry-over from other donors' samples.

The chain combines TRBV5-8 with TRBJ2-7; maybe TRBD2 (6 bases). Germline V gene sequence: CDR1 SGHTS, CDR2 YDEGEE. There are 14 residues in the CDR3. V was shortened by 2 bases and J by 2 bases, with 11 bases between the two germline ends. The CDR3, as DNA: TGTGCCAGCAGCTTCCGGGAGAGGGCCTACGAGCAGTACTTC. It codes for CASSFRERAYEQYF.

The chain links TRBV28 to TRBJ1-2; D unclear. Trimming shortened V by 3 bases and J by 6 bases, and 8 bases separated the two germline ends. The V gene's germline CDR1 is MDHEN and CDR2 SYDVKM. CDR3 length: 12 amino acids. The CDR3 DNA reads TGTGCCAGCAGTTTCGGAGGAAATGGCTACACCTTC. Translated: CASSFGGNGYTF.

The chain carries TRBV10-3 and TRBJ1-1, with D uncertain. Germline CDR1 is ENHRY and CDR2 is SYGVKD. The CDR3 extends over 13 amino acids. V was clipped by 2 bases and J by 0 bases, with 4 bases between them. CDR3 residues: CAISEHVNTEAFF. The CDR3 coding sequence is TGTGCCATCAGTGAGCACGTGAACACTGAAGCTTTCTTT.

This CDR3 reads CAWSVPGTVFTGELFF. The CDR3 DNA reads TGTGCCTGGAGTGTACCCGGGACAGTATTCACCGGGGAGCTGTTTTTT. This chain uses TRBV30 with TRBJ2-2, with 7 nucleotides matching TRBD1. Germline CDR1 is GTSNPN and CDR2 is SVGIG (reference sequence). The CDR3 has 16 amino acids. After removal of 0 bases from V and 4 bases from J, the junction contained 8 bases not matched to a gene.

The J gene is TRBJ2-7, the V gene TRBV18; 7 bases map to TRBD1. The CDR3 is made up of 13 amino acids. The germline gives CDR1 KGHSH, CDR2 LQKENI. V was pared by 5 bases and J by 3 bases, with 4 bases of the junction left unmatched. The CDR3 sequence: CASSEGQNYEQYF. CDR3 in DNA: TGTGCCAGCTCAGAGGGACAGAACTACGAGCAGTACTTC.

V gene TRBV14 combines with J gene TRBJ1-3; D ambiguous. Trimming shortened V by 0 bases and J by 0 bases, and 15 bases separated the two germline ends. The CDR3 runs to 18 residues. Germline CDR1 is SGHDN and CDR2 is FVKESK. CDR3 loop: CASSQEGAWSSSGNTIYF. For the CDR3, the DNA is TGTGCCAGCAGCCAAGAAGGTGCCTGGTCCTCCTCTGGAAACACCATATATTTT.

The chain carries TRBV7-3 and TRBJ2-3, with D maybe TRBD2 (6 bases). Germline V gene sequence: CDR1 SGHTA, CDR2 FQGTGA. This CDR3 has 15 amino acids. Trimming pared 0 bases from V and 0 bases from J, leaving 7 bases between. CDR3 amino acids: CASSLTGLSTDTQYF. As DNA, the CDR3 is TGTGCCAGCAGCTTAACGGGACTTAGCACAGATACGCAGTATTTT. The full variable domain, rest sourced from reference TRBV7-3 and TRBJ2-3, is GAGVSQTPSNKVTEKGKYVELRCDPISGHTALYWYRQSLGQGPEFLIYFQGTGAADDSGLPNDRFFAVRPEGSVSTLKIQRTERGDSAVYLCASSLTGLSTDTQYFGPGTRLTVL.

The rearrangement uses TRBV7-2 and TRBJ2-1; TRBD1 aligns across 8 bases. Germline V gene lookup returns CDR1 SGHTA and CDR2 FQGNSA. The CDR3 has 14 residues. V lost 3 bases and J lost 9; bases outside the gene matches: 7. The CDR3 protein is CASSLRQGKGEQFF. The CDR3 bases are TGTGCCAGCAGCTTGAGACAGGGGAAAGGTGAGCAGTTCTTC.

The rearrangement joins TRBV15 to TRBJ1-5, with TRBD1 identical over 8 bases. The V gene's germline CDR1 is LNHNV and CDR2 YYDKDF (reference sequence). The V gene end was trimmed by 0 bases and the J gene end by 7 bases; junction bases not matched to a gene: 2. The CDR3 is 14 residues long. The CDR3, as DNA: TGTGCCACCAGCAGAGACAGGGGGCAACAGCCCCAGCATTTT. It encodes CATSRDRGQQPQHF.

The chain combines TRBV7-2 with TRBJ1-1; D remains unclear. CDR3 length: 14 amino acids. V was clipped by 7 bases and J by 0 bases, with 12 bases between them. Germline CDR1 and CDR2: SGHTA and FQGNSA. CDR3 nucleotide sequence: TGTGCCAGCACCGTCACCCAATTGAACACTGAAGCTTTCTTT. Translated: CASTVTQLNTEAFF.

This chain connects TRBV11-2 to TRBJ2-1, with D uncertain. Trimming removed 0 bases at V and 4 bases at J, with 16 bases between. The CDR3 is 17 amino acids. From germline, CDR1 is SGHAT and CDR2 FQNNGV. The CDR3 DNA follows: TGTGCCAGCAGCTTAGACCTCCAGGACGAATTATACAATGAGCAGTTCTTC. Amino acids: CASSLDLQDELYNEQFF.

This clone appeared a few times. The genes are TRBV6-5 and TRBJ1-1; D may be TRBD1 (6 bases). This CDR3 has 14 residues. From germline, CDR1 is MNHEY and CDR2 SVGAGI. Between the trimmed V and J ends, which lost 2 bases and 5 bases, there was a span of 12 bases. CDR3 nucleotide sequence: TGTGCCAGCAGTTACGGGGGGGCCGCGACTGAAGCTTTCTTT. Protein sequence: CASSYGGAATEAFF.

V gene TRBV11-2 combines with J gene TRBJ1-1; no reliable D call. V lost 0 bases, J lost 5 bases, and 4 bases lay in between. Germline V gene lookup returns CDR1 SGHAT and CDR2 FQNNGV. The CDR3 contains 12 residues. This chain's CDR3 is CASSLDLTEAFF. In DNA form, the CDR3 reads TGTGCCAGCAGCTTAGATCTTACTGAAGCTTTCTTT.

This chain links TRBV5-6 with TRBJ1-4, with D maybe TRBD1 (5 bases). CDR1 and CDR2 (germline): SGHDT, YYEEEE. Between the trimmed V and J ends, which lost 3 bases and 8 bases, there was a span of 14 bases. The CDR3 sequence is 14 residues long. CDR3 amino acids: CASSSGGSQEKLFF. The CDR3, as DNA: TGTGCCAGCAGCTCCGGGGGGTCCCAGGAAAAACTGTTTTTT.

The V call is TRBV29-1, the J call TRBJ1-1; no firm D call. The CDR3 length is 13 residues. In germline, CDR1 is SQVTM, CDR2 ANQGSEA. V lost 4 bases, J lost 4 bases, and 13 bases lay in between. The CDR3 DNA follows: TGCAGCGTTGGTAAGCTGGTTTCCACTGAAGCTTTCTTT. It codes for CSVGKLVSTEAFF.

The chain recombines TRBV18 with TRBJ2-7, with no clear D. Per germline, CDR1 KGHSH and CDR2 LQKENI. Trimming removed 3 bases from V and 5 bases from J, with 11 bases in between. The CDR3 sequence is 13 residues long. The CDR3 DNA reads TGTGCCAGCTCACCTCCAGGAGTCCACGAGCAGTACTTC. Its translation is CASSPPGVHEQYF.

The genes are TRBV7-9 and TRBJ1-2; no clear D. V was shortened by 5 bases and J by 5 bases, with 12 bases between the two germline ends. Germline V gene lookup returns CDR1 SEHNR and CDR2 FQNEAQ (reference sequence). This CDR3 has 13 amino acids. This CDR3 reads CASSLGRSYGYTF. The CDR3 DNA is TGTGCCAGCAGCCTCGGGAGATCTTATGGCTACACCTTC.

This clone was counted only a few times. The chain combines TRBV20-1 with TRBJ1-1; D is unclear. Trimming pared 7 bases from V and 5 bases from J, leaving 11 bases between. The germline V gene has CDR1 DFQATT and CDR2 SNEGSKA (reference sequence). This CDR3 is 11 amino acids long. In DNA, the CDR3 is TGCAGTGAAGTCCCTGGGACTGAAGCTTTCTTT. Amino acids: CSEVPGTEAFF.

This rearrangement joins TRBV5-5 to TRBJ2-3; no clear D gene. The CDR3 covers 14 residues. CDR1 SGHKS and CDR2 YYEKEE come from the germline V gene (reference sequence). V was shortened by 0 bases and J by 2 bases, with 7 bases between the two germline ends. The CDR3 region has the DNA TGTGCCAGCAGCTTGGATCAGTTCACAGATACGCAGTATTTT. Translated, it gives CASSLDQFTDTQYF.

This chain connects TRBV5-1 to TRBJ1-2, with a weak D call TRBD1 (5 bases). The CDR3 has 15 amino acids. CDR1 is SGHRS, CDR2 YFSETQ, per germline. V was cut by 3 bases and J by 4 bases, with 16 bases left in between. The CDR3 DNA sequence: TGCGCCAGCAGCTGGGGGGACGGAACTCTCTATGGCTACACCTTC. Amino acid sequence: CASSWGDGTLYGYTF.

This sequence joins TRBV6-5 and TRBJ1-5; D unresolved. The CDR3 sequence is 14 residues long. Germline V CDR1 and CDR2: MNHEY, SVGAGI. V lost 0 bases and J 7 bases, leaving 10 bases between the germline ends. CDR3 sequence: CASSYSDTGQPQHF. As DNA, the CDR3 is TGTGCCAGCAGTTACTCTGACACTGGACAGCCCCAGCATTTT.

The chain couples TRBV6-6 to TRBJ1-1; the match to TRBD1 covers 12 bases. The germline V gene has CDR1 MNHNY and CDR2 SVGAGI (reference sequence). J gave up 3 bases and V 7 bases, and 9 bases lay outside the gene matches. This CDR3 contains 16 residues. This CDR3 is CASNLRDRGRDTEAFF. For the CDR3, the DNA is TGTGCCAGCAATCTCCGGGACAGGGGGCGAGACACTGAAGCTTTCTTT.

The chain couples TRBV19 to TRBJ1-1, with 7 nucleotides matching TRBD1. The CDR3 runs to 15 residues. CDR1 and CDR2 (germline): LNHDA, SQIVND (reference sequence). The J segment lost 0 bases and the V segment lost 1 base, leaving 2 bases of the junction unmatched. The CDR3 loop is CASSIGGQLNTEAFF. The CDR3 nucleotides read TGTGCCAGTAGTATAGGGGGACAGTTGAACACTGAAGCTTTCTTT.

This chain connects TRBV5-1 to TRBJ1-1; no clear D. The CDR3 has 14 amino acids. Germline lookup yields CDR1 SGHRS and CDR2 YFSETQ. V lost 4 bases, J lost 1 base, and 11 bases lay in between. Here the CDR3 reads CASSEDDENTEAFF. The CDR3 DNA follows: TGCGCCAGCAGCGAGGACGATGAGAACACTGAAGCTTTCTTT.

The chain joins TRBV5-1 to TRBJ1-2; D call uncertain. This CDR3 contains 15 residues. Germline loops: CDR1 SGHRS, CDR2 YFSETQ. Trimming left V 4 bases short and J 2 bases short, with 15 bases between. CDR3 region: CASSRTSTGNYGYTF. The CDR3 coding sequence is TGCGCCAGCAGCCGGACGTCGACCGGGAACTATGGCTACACCTTC.

V and J are TRBV4-1 and TRBJ1-1, with 7 nucleotides matching TRBD1. The germline V gene has CDR1 MGHRA and CDR2 YSYEKL. V was clipped by 0 bases and J by 1 base; unmatched bases: 8. The CDR3 is made up of 17 amino acids. CDR3 region: CASSQDRWGQRNTEAFF. DNA for the CDR3: TGCGCCAGCAGCCAAGATAGGTGGGGACAGCGGAACACTGAAGCTTTCTTT.

The V and J genes are TRBV2 and TRBJ1-3, with D possibly being TRBD1 (5 bases). The CDR3 consists of 13 residues. Germline assignment: CDR1 SNHLY and CDR2 FYNNEI. V lost 7 bases and J lost 0, with 7 bases in between. The CDR3 DNA is TGTGCCAGCAAAGGGGACTCTGGAAACACCATATATTTT. It specifies CASKGDSGNTIYF.

The V call is TRBV4-1, the J call TRBJ2-3; TRBD2 aligns across 12 bases. CDR3 size: 17 residues. The germline V gene has CDR1 MGHRA and CDR2 YSYEKL. The ends lost 0 bases at V and 5 bases at J; junction bases unmatched: 6. The CDR3 nucleotides read TGCGCCAGCAGCCAAGATTCTAGCGGGGGGGCCATAGATACGCAGTATTTT. It yields the protein CASSQDSSGGAIDTQYF.

The V and J genes are TRBV7-9 and TRBJ2-7; no firm D call. Germline CDR1 is SEHNR and CDR2 is FQNEAQ (reference sequence). This CDR3 is built from 13 residues. V lost 4 bases and J 2 bases, leaving 9 bases between the germline ends. The CDR3 region has the DNA TGTGCCAGCAGCTACGGTCTTACCTACGAGCAGTACTTC. It translates to CASSYGLTYEQYF.